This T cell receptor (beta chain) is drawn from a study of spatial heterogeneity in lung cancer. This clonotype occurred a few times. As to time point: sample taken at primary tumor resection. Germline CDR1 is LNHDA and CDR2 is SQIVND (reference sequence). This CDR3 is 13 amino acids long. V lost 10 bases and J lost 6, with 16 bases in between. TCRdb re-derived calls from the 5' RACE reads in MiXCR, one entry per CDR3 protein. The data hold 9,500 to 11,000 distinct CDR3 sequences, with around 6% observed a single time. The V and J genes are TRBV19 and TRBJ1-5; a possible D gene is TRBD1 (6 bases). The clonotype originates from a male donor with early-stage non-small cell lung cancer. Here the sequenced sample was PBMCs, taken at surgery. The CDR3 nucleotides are TGTGCCACTACATCAGGGGCTGGTCAGCCCCAGCATTTT. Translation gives CATTSGAGQPQHF.